Each of the 7 T cell receptor beta chains below was sequenced from the same sample in a study of T cell responses to AZD1222 COVID-19 vaccine. Some clones are missing from TCRdb's copy, which holds only in-frame ones; the method was immunoSEQ multiplex PCR. The data show 180,000 or so clones, with about 91% seen just once and about 1.5% held by the top ten. Sample: peripheral blood, taken 28 days after the second AZD1222 dose. The source of these receptors is an adult who received the AZD1222 COVID-19 vaccine.

This clone was counted only a few times. The chain uses TRBV27 and TRBJ1-1; D not certain. This CDR3 is built from 13 residues. In germline, CDR1 is MNHEY, CDR2 SMNVEV (reference sequence). The germline V and J ends were trimmed by 7 bases and 0 bases, with 9 bases remaining between them. CDR3 residues: CASKGFMNTEAFF. In nucleotides, the CDR3 is TGTGCCAGCAAGGGATTCATGAACACTGAAGCTTTCTTT.

V is TRBV28 and J is TRBJ2-1, with TRBD1 as a possible D gene (5 bases). V shed 2 bases and J shed 6 bases, with 14 bases lying between them. Germline V gene sequence: CDR1 MDHEN, CDR2 SYDVKM. The CDR3 has 15 residues. Here the CDR3 DNA reads TGTGCCAGCAGTTTAGGGGCTGGAGTGGCCAATGAGCAGTTCTTC. Its protein product is CASSLGAGVANEQFF.

The J gene is TRBJ1-1, the V gene TRBV27, with D unclear. The CDR3 spans 13 residues. V dropped 2 bases and J dropped 5 bases, with 9 bases sitting between them. Per germline, CDR1 MNHEY and CDR2 SMNVEV (reference sequence). In DNA form, the CDR3 reads TGTGCCAGCAGTTTACGGGTGCGTACTGAAGCTTTCTTT. Amino acid sequence: CASSLRVRTEAFF.

This clone showed up just once. This chain links TRBV7-2 with TRBJ2-7, with D possibly TRBD1 on 6 matching bases. The V gene lost 3 bases and the J gene lost 5 bases, with 14 bases spanning the gap. This CDR3 has 14 residues. Germline-derived CDR1 and CDR2 are SGHTA and FQGNSA. CDR3 nucleotide sequence: TGTGCCAGCAGCTTCTACCGGGACAACCACGAGCAGTACTTC. Protein product: CASSFYRDNHEQYF.

The rearrangement links TRBV9 to TRBJ1-4; 8 bases are shared with TRBD1. Trimming took 4 bases from V and 0 from J; bases not matched to a gene: 5. The CDR3 loop spans 16 amino acids. Germline V gene sequence: CDR1 SGDLS, CDR2 YYNGEE. The CDR3 loop reads CASSLDRGSTNEKLFF. As DNA, the CDR3 is TGTGCCAGCAGCCTCGACAGGGGCTCAACTAATGAAAAACTGTTTTTT.

The genes are TRBV10-3 and TRBJ2-3; D is uncertain. From germline, CDR1 is ENHRY and CDR2 SYGVKD. This CDR3 is 16 amino acids long. V dropped 6 bases and J dropped 0 bases, with 16 bases sitting between them. The CDR3 nucleotides read TGTGCCATCAGCCCCTCGGACGGTCCCAGCACAGATACGCAGTATTTT. Its protein is CAISPSDGPSTDTQYF.

In its sample, this clone was seen once. The CDR3 here is CASSWTGGLNYGYTF. CDR3 coding DNA: TGTGCCAGCAGCTGGACAGGGGGACTTAACTATGGCTACACCTTC. V gene TRBV7-9 combines with J gene TRBJ1-2; TRBD1 matches 10 bases. This CDR3 region has 15 residues. V was clipped by 4 bases and J by 1 base; unmatched bases: 3. Looked up from germline, CDR1 is SEHNR and CDR2 is FQNEAQ (reference sequence).